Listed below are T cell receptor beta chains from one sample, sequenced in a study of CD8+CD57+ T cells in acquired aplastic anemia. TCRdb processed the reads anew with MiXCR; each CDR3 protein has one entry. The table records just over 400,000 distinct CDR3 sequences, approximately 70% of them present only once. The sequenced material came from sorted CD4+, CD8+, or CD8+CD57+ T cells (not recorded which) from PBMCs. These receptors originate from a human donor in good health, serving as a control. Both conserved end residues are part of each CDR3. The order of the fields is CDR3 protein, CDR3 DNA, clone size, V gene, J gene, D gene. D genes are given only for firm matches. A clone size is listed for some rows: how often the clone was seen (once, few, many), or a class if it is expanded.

CDR3 protein: CASMSRKGIGNEQFF
CDR3 DNA: TGTGCCAGCATGTCCCGCAAAGGCATTGGCAATGAGCAGTTCTTC
clone size: -
V gene: TRBV7-8
J gene: TRBJ2-1
D gene: -

CDR3 protein: CATSTRPGQGLDYEQYF
CDR3 DNA: TGTGCCACCAGCACCAGACCTGGCCAGGGGCTGGACTACGAGCAGTACTTC
clone size: -
V gene: TRBV15
J gene: TRBJ2-7
D gene: -

CDR3 protein: CASSLELRFGYTF
CDR3 DNA: TGCGCCAGCAGCTTGGAACTCCGTTTTGGCTACACCTTC
clone size: many
V gene: TRBV5-1
J gene: TRBJ1-2
D gene: -

CDR3 protein: CASSEYLVQTQHF
CDR3 DNA: TGTGCCAGCAGCGAATATCTGGTTCAGACCCAGCACTTT
clone size: -
V gene: TRBV7-3
J gene: TRBJ1-5
D gene: -

CDR3 protein: CASSLGTFTDTQYF
CDR3 DNA: TGTGCCAGCAGCTTGGGGACGTTCACAGATACGCAGTATTTT
clone size: many
V gene: TRBV5-5
J gene: TRBJ2-3
D gene: -

CDR3 protein: CASSGGTGRHSPLHF
CDR3 DNA: TGTGCCAGCAGTGGTGGGACAGGCAGACATTCACCCCTCCACTTT
clone size: few
V gene: TRBV2
J gene: TRBJ1-6
D gene: TRBD1

CDR3 protein: CASSVGGGGSNEPQYF
CDR3 DNA: TGTGCCAGCAGCGTAGGGGGGGGAGGGAGCAATGAGCCGCAGTATTTT
clone size: -
V gene: TRBV9
J gene: TRBJ2-3
D gene: TRBD2

CDR3 protein: CASSLEGTRPAGYTF
CDR3 DNA: TGTGCCAGCAGCTTAGAAGGAACACGACCGGCGGGGTACACCTTC
clone size: -
V gene: TRBV7-6
J gene: TRBJ1-2
D gene: -

CDR3 protein: CSARDLGQGGGYTF
CDR3 DNA: TGCAGTGCTAGAGATCTCGGACAGGGAGGAGGCTACACCTTC
clone size: -
V gene: TRBV20-1
J gene: TRBJ1-2
D gene: TRBD1

CDR3 protein: CASTQDKGYSPLHF
CDR3 DNA: TGTGCCAGTACGCAAGACAAAGGTTATTCACCCCTCCACTTT
clone size: -
V gene: TRBV19
J gene: TRBJ1-6
D gene: -

CDR3 protein: CASSLEYRQEQFFEQYF
CDR3 DNA: -
clone size: -
V gene: TRBV7-2
J gene: TRBJ2-7
D gene: -

CDR3 protein: CSVATVGYRAYEQYF
CDR3 DNA: TGCAGCGTCGCGACTGTCGGGTACAGAGCCTACGAGCAGTACTTC
clone size: -
V gene: TRBV29-1
J gene: TRBJ2-7
D gene: -

CDR3 protein: CASSEDRGNSRLPF
CDR3 DNA: TGTGCCAGCAGCGAGGACAGGGGGAACTCACGCCTCCCCTTC
clone size: -
V gene: TRBV9
J gene: TRBJ1-2
D gene: TRBD1

CDR3 protein: CASIVTGNTEAFF
CDR3 DNA: TGTGCCAGCATTGTTACGGGGAACACTGAAGCTTTCTTT
clone size: -
V gene: TRBV2
J gene: TRBJ1-1
D gene: -

CDR3 protein: CASSSGTELYGYTF
CDR3 DNA: TGTGCCAGCAGCTCGGGGACGGAACTCTATGGCTACACCTTC
clone size: many
V gene: TRBV5-8
J gene: TRBJ1-2
D gene: -

CDR3 protein: CAISESQGRYNEQFF
CDR3 DNA: TGTGCCATCAGTGAGTCGCAGGGAAGATACAATGAGCAGTTCTTC
clone size: -
V gene: TRBV10-3
J gene: TRBJ2-1
D gene: -

CDR3 protein: CASGLKTEYSSYNEQFF
CDR3 DNA: TGTGCCAGCGGCCTCAAGACAGAGTATAGCTCCTACAATGAGCAGTTCTTC
clone size: -
V gene: TRBV10-1
J gene: TRBJ2-1
D gene: -

CDR3 protein: CATSKGEGADYGYTF
CDR3 DNA: TGTGCCACCAGCAAAGGAGAAGGGGCGGACTATGGCTACACCTTC
clone size: -
V gene: TRBV5-1
J gene: TRBJ1-2
D gene: -

CDR3 protein: CASSLSGDRADTQYF
CDR3 DNA: TGTGCCAGCAGTTTGTCCGGGGACAGGGCAGATACGCAGTATTTT
clone size: -
V gene: TRBV12-3/TRBV12-4
J gene: TRBJ2-3
D gene: TRBD1

CDR3 protein: CSVVLRISYEQYF
CDR3 DNA: TGCAGCGTTGTCTTGAGGATTTCCTACGAGCAGTACTTC
clone size: -
V gene: TRBV29-1
J gene: TRBJ2-7
D gene: -

CDR3 protein: CASSLDSRALNYPLHF
CDR3 DNA: TGCGCCAGCAGCCTAGACAGTCGAGCACTTAATTATCCCCTCCACTTT
clone size: -
V gene: TRBV7-6
J gene: TRBJ1-6
D gene: -

CDR3 protein: CSAPPDGRHTDTQYF
CDR3 DNA: TGCAGTGCTCCCCCGGACGGACGACACACAGATACGCAGTATTTT
clone size: -
V gene: TRBV20-1
J gene: TRBJ2-3
D gene: -

CDR3 protein: CSVEDPPGDEQFF
CDR3 DNA: TGCAGCGTTGAAGATCCCCCAGGGGATGAGCAGTTCTTC
clone size: -
V gene: TRBV29-1
J gene: TRBJ2-1
D gene: -

CDR3 protein: CASSLVPEQVNSPLRF
CDR3 DNA: TGTGCCAGCAGCTTAGTGCCGGAACAGGTTAATTCACCCCTCCGCTTT
clone size: -
V gene: TRBV2
J gene: TRBJ1-6
D gene: -

CDR3 protein: CASSIGIGGALHF
CDR3 DNA: TGTGCCAGTAGTATCGGGATCGGAGGGGCCCTCCACTTT
clone size: -
V gene: TRBV19
J gene: TRBJ1-6
D gene: -

CDR3 protein: CSAWTGEAFLSEQYF
CDR3 DNA: TGCAGTGCTTGGACAGGGGAAGCTTTCTTATCCGAGCAGTACTTC
clone size: once
V gene: TRBV20-1
J gene: TRBJ2-7
D gene: TRBD1

CDR3 protein: CASSEEHSGLHYGYTF
CDR3 DNA: TGTGCCAGCAGTGAAGAGCATTCAGGGCTCCACTATGGGTACACGTTC
clone size: -
V gene: TRBV2
J gene: TRBJ1-2
D gene: -

CDR3 protein: CASSLGSSYNSPLHF
CDR3 DNA: TGTGCCAGCAGCTTGGGGAGCTCCTATAATTCACCCCTCCACTTT
clone size: many
V gene: TRBV7-2
J gene: TRBJ1-6
D gene: -

CDR3 protein: CASSVSVDREAFF
CDR3 DNA: TGTGCCAGCAGTGTTTCCGTCGACAGGGAAGCTTTCTTT
clone size: -
V gene: TRBV2
J gene: TRBJ1-1
D gene: -

CDR3 protein: CASSINREGGYGYNF
CDR3 DNA: TGTGCCAGTAGTATAAATAGGGAAGGGGGCTATGGCTACAACTTC
clone size: -
V gene: TRBV19
J gene: TRBJ2-7
D gene: TRBD1

CDR3 protein: CASSEGTIGELFF
CDR3 DNA: TGTGCCAGCAGTGAAGGGACAATCGGGGAGCTGTTTTTT
clone size: many
V gene: TRBV6-1
J gene: TRBJ2-2
D gene: -

CDR3 protein: CSAPGGRAQGQPQHF
CDR3 DNA: TGCAGTGCTCCAGGGGGACGCGCCCAGGGCCAGCCCCAGCATTTT
clone size: -
V gene: TRBV20-1
J gene: TRBJ1-5
D gene: TRBD1

CDR3 protein: CASSGETGIYGYTF
CDR3 DNA: TGCGCCAGCAGCGGCGAGACTGGAATCTATGGCTACACCTTC
clone size: -
V gene: TRBV7-2
J gene: TRBJ1-2
D gene: -

CDR3 protein: CATSDSRTEAFF
CDR3 DNA: TGTGCCACCAGTGATTCTCGCACTGAAGCTTTCTTT
clone size: -
V gene: TRBV24-1
J gene: TRBJ1-1
D gene: -

CDR3 protein: CASSRQLGITTQLFF
CDR3 DNA: TGTGCCAGCAGCCGCCAGCTCGGTATCACCACGCAGCTGTTTTTT
clone size: -
V gene: TRBV7-6
J gene: TRBJ2-2
D gene: -

CDR3 protein: CASSERGVRYNEQFF
CDR3 DNA: TGTGCCAGCAGTGAGCGCGGGGTGAGATACAATGAGCAGTTCTTC
clone size: few
V gene: TRBV25-1
J gene: TRBJ2-1
D gene: -

CDR3 protein: CANSMREGGYTF
CDR3 DNA: TGTGCCAACAGTATGCGCGAGGGCGGATACACCTTC
clone size: -
V gene: TRBV6-5
J gene: TRBJ1-2
D gene: -

CDR3 protein: CAWSRGQSSYNSPLHF
CDR3 DNA: TGTGCCTGGAGTCGAGGACAGAGCTCCTATAATTCACCCCTCCACTTT
clone size: many
V gene: TRBV30
J gene: TRBJ1-6
D gene: -

CDR3 protein: CASSLTATVNNSQFF
CDR3 DNA: TGTGCTAGCAGCTTAACCGCGACAGTCAACAATTCGCAGTTCTTC
clone size: -
V gene: TRBV7-8
J gene: TRBJ2-1
D gene: -

CDR3 protein: CASSLGSLAAQETQYF
CDR3 DNA: TGTGCCAGCAGCTTAGGATCACTAGCGGCGCAAGAGACCCAGTACTTC
clone size: many
V gene: TRBV7-2
J gene: TRBJ2-5
D gene: TRBD2

CDR3 protein: CSALDGGTEAFF
CDR3 DNA: TGCAGCGCCCTAGACGGGGGCACTGAAGCTTTCTTT
clone size: -
V gene: TRBV29-1
J gene: TRBJ1-1
D gene: -

CDR3 protein: CASSLTGDYGYTF
CDR3 DNA: TGTGCCAGCAGCTTAACAGGGGATTATGGCTACACCTTC
clone size: -
V gene: TRBV7-6
J gene: TRBJ1-2
D gene: TRBD1

CDR3 protein: CASSPGSATSTDTF
CDR3 DNA: TGTGCCAGCAGTCCCGGGTCGGCTACTTCCACAGATACGTTC
clone size: -
V gene: TRBV7-9
J gene: TRBJ2-5
D gene: -

CDR3 protein: CASSRVLGQGHATQYF
CDR3 DNA: TGTGCCAGCAGCAGAGTACTGGGGCAGGGTCACGCGACCCAGTACTTC
clone size: -
V gene: TRBV7-8
J gene: TRBJ2-5
D gene: -

CDR3 protein: CASSIGTLGGEKLFF
CDR3 DNA: TGCGCCAGCAGCATAGGGACACTAGGGGGTGAAAAACTGTTTTTT
clone size: -
V gene: TRBV5-1
J gene: TRBJ1-4
D gene: -